These T cell receptor beta chains were read from a single sample in a study of CD8+CD57+ T cells in acquired aplastic anemia. A single record per CDR3 protein comes from TCRdb applying MiXCR to the reads. The sample holds around 200,000 distinct CDR3 sequences; 45% to 60% are singletons and the top ten take under 15%. Sequenced sample: sorted CD4+, CD8+, or CD8+CD57+ T cells (not recorded which) from PBMCs. The source of these receptors is a human donor with aplastic anemia. The CDR3 runs from the conserved cysteine through the conserved F or W. Fields, in order: V gene, D gene, J gene, clone size, CDR3 DNA, CDR3 protein. D genes are given only for firm matches. Clone size appears in some rows only: once, few, many, or a class for an expanded clone.

TRBV2	TRBD2	TRBJ2-5	many	TGTGCCAGCAGTGGCGCTAGCGGGGGGGGAGAGACCCAGTACTTC	CASSGASGGGETQYF
TRBV2	TRBD2	TRBJ2-7	many	TGTGCCAGCAGTCGCGGGGAGGGGACCAGGACGGGGGAGCAGTACTTC	CASSRGEGTRTGEQYF
TRBV10-3	.	TRBJ2-5	.	TGTGCCATCAGTGAGGGGACTGGGGGGAGAGAGACCCAGTACTTC	CAISEGTGGRETQYF
TRBV7-8	.	TRBJ2-1	few	TGTGCCAGCAGCTTAGTCCTAGCCAACGAGCAGTTCTTC	CASSLVLANEQFF
TRBV3-1	.	TRBJ2-5	.	TGTGCCAGCAGCCAAGAACCGGGACCCCGGTTTCACTTC	CASSQEPGPRFHF
TRBV6-4	.	TRBJ2-1	few	TGTGCCAGCAGTGACTCACTCTCCTACAATGAGCAGTTCTTC	CASSDSLSYNEQFF
TRBV2	TRBD1	TRBJ2-7	.	TGTGCCAGCACCCGGGACAGGGAGCTGGAGCAGTACTTC	CASTRDRELEQYF
TRBV20-1	.	TRBJ1-2	many	TGCAGTGCTAGAGATGAAGGAGACTATGGCTACACCTTC	CSARDEGDYGYTF
TRBV20-1	TRBD1	TRBJ1-6	.	TGCAGTGTAACAGGGGGTGGGTGGAATTCACCCCTCCACTTT	CSVTGGGWNSPLHF
TRBV10-3	.	TRBJ2-7	few	TGTGCCATCAGCCCCTCCGGATACGAGCAGTACTTC	CAISPSGYEQYF
TRBV24-1	.	TRBJ1-2	many	TGTGCCACCAGAAGACACGGCCCCGCGGGCTACACCTTC	CATRRHGPAGYTF
TRBV15	TRBD1	TRBJ2-1	.	TGTGCCACCAGCAGTGGACAGGTGTACAATGAGCAGTTCTTC	CATSSGQVYNEQFF
TRBV20-1	TRBD1	TRBJ1-6	.	TGCAGTGCTAGGCCCGGGACAGATGATTCACCCCTCCACTTT	CSARPGTDDSPLHF
TRBV5-8	.	TRBJ1-4	once	TGTGCCAGCAGCTTCGCGGGGGGTGGTTTTTTT	CASSFAGGGFF
TRBV2	.	TRBJ2-2	.	TGTGCCAGCAGCGGGAGCCCCGGGACCGGGGAGCTGTTTTTT	CASSGSPGTGELFF
TRBV24-1	.	TRBJ2-7	.	TGTGCCACCGCCAGCGGGTCGAGCTCCTACGAGCAGTACTTC	CATASGSSSYEQYF
TRBV12-3/TRBV12-4	TRBD1	TRBJ1-2	many	TGTGCCAGCACCTCCTACAGGGGGCTTTATGGCTACACCTTC	CASTSYRGLYGYTF
TRBV9	.	TRBJ1-5	.	TGTGCCAGCAGCGTAGACGGGAGCAATCAGCCCCAGCATTTT	CASSVDGSNQPQHF
TRBV2	.	TRBJ1-4	few	TGTGCCAGCAGGACAGGCCAGGGTGAAAAACTGTTTTTT	CASRTGQGEKLFF
TRBV7-9	TRBD1	TRBJ2-7	few	TGTGCCAGCAGCTCCGGACAGGGCTACTCCTACGAGCAGTACTTC	CASSSGQGYSYEQYF
TRBV7-9	TRBD1	TRBJ1-6	few	TGTGCCAGCGGACAGGGCGATAATTCACCCCTCCACTTT	CASGQGDNSPLHF
TRBV5-1	.	TRBJ2-5	.	TGCGCCAGCAGCTATGACAGCAATCAAGAGACCCAGTACTTC	CASSYDSNQETQYF
TRBV25-1	.	TRBJ1-2	.	TGTGCCAGCAGTGACCGCCCTACAGGGTTCGGCTATGGCTACACCTTC	CASSDRPTGFGYGYTF
TRBV20-1	TRBD2	TRBJ2-5	.	TGCAGTGCTAGAGTGGGGGGACTAGCGGGGGCGCAAGAGACCCAGTACTTC	CSARVGGLAGAQETQYF
TRBV7-9	.	TRBJ2-7	.	TGTGCCAGCAGCGGAGACGGGGACGAGCAGTACTTC	CASSGDGDEQYF
TRBV10-3	.	TRBJ1-2	.	TGTGCCATCAGTGAGAACATTATCTATGGCTACACCTTC	CAISENIIYGYTF
TRBV10-3	TRBD2	TRBJ2-1	.	TGTGCCATCAGGGAAGGGACTAGCGGGGTCTACAATGAGCAGTTCTTC	CAIREGTSGVYNEQFF
TRBV6-1	TRBD1	TRBJ1-1	.	TGTGCCAGCAGTGAGGAAACTAGGGGGCTCTACACTGAAGCTTTCTTT	CASSEETRGLYTEAFF
TRBV19	.	TRBJ2-2	once	TGTGCCAGTAGTATAATGAGCACCGGGGAGCTGTTTTTT	CASSIMSTGELFF
TRBV20-1	.	TRBJ1-3	many	TGCAGTGCTGCCTTGAGGGGCATCTCTGGAAACACCATATATTTT	CSAALRGISGNTIYF
TRBV6-1	TRBD2	TRBJ2-1	few	TGTGCCAGCAGTGGGACTAGCAACGGGGCCTACAATGAGCAGTTCTTC	CASSGTSNGAYNEQFF